Described below is a single TCR beta chain sequence and its context. Its target is not known. These data originate in a study of T cell responses to AZD1222 COVID-19 vaccine. General study points: After two AZD1222 doses, spike-specific TCR breadth and depth rose versus day 0. Donors skewed white British and female; clonal diversity was possibly underestimated. Unmutated variant regions are reportedly the target of nearly half of TCRs that are spike-specific. There were repertoire samples only from the period after the peak T cell response.

Sequencing used immunoSEQ multiplex PCR; TCRdb keeps in-frame clones, though not all of them. The data show 110,000 or so clones, with 88% seen just once and approximately 6.9% held by the top ten. Trimming removed 2 bases from V and 10 bases from J, with 11 bases in between. The V gene's germline CDR1 is KGHSH and CDR2 LQKENI. The CDR3 sequence is 12 residues long. This chain joins TRBV18 and TRBJ1-2; D is uncertain. The sequencing here drew on peripheral blood, taken 28 days after the second AZD1222 dose. The clonotype comes from an adult who received the AZD1222 COVID-19 vaccine. The CDR3 loop reads CASSPYLEDYTF. CDR3 sequence (DNA): TGTGCCAGCTCACCATATCTGGAAGACTACACCTTC.